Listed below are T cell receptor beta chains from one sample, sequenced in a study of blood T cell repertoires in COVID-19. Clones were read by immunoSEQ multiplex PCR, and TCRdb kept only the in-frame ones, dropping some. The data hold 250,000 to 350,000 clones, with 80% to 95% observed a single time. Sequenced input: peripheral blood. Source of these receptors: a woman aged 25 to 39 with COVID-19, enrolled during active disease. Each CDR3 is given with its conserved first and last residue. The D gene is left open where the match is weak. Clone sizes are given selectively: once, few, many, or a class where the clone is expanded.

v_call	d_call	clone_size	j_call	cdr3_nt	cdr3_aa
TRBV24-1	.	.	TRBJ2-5	TGTGCCACCAGTGATCGGAAACAGAAGGAGACCCAGTACTTC	CATSDRKQKETQYF
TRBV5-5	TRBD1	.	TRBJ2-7	TGTGCCAGCAGCTCCCGGACAGGGGTATCCTACGAGCAGTACTTC	CASSSRTGVSYEQYF
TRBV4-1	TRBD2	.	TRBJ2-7	TGCGCCAGCAGCCAAGAGGGACTAGGGCTCGGCGAGCAGTACTTC	CASSQEGLGLGEQYF
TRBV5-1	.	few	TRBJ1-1	TGCGCCAGCAGCCTGCTTGGGGCGCGTCAGAACACTGAAGCTTTCTTT	CASSLLGARQNTEAFF
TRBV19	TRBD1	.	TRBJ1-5	TGTGCCAGTAGTACGACCGGGACAGGGACCAATCAGCCCCAGCATTTT	CASSTTGTGTNQPQHF
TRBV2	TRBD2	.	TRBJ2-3	TGTGCCAGCAGTGTAAGTCTAGCGGGGAGTACGCAGTATTTT	CASSVSLAGSTQYF
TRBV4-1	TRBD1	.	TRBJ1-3	TGCGCCAGCAGCCGCACCCTACAGGGGTTGGGAAACGCCATATATTTT	CASSRTLQGLGNAIYF
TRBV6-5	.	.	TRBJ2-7	TGTGCCAGCGCCGCCGGGATATACACCTACGAGCAGTACTTC	CASAAGIYTYEQYF
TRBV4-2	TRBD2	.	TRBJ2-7	TGTGCCAGCAGCCAAGCCGGACTAGCGGGGGCCTCCTACGAGCAGTACTTC	CASSQAGLAGASYEQYF
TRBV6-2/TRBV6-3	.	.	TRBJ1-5	TGTGCCAGCAGTTATTCGCGTCAGCCCCAGCATTTT	CASSYSRQPQHF
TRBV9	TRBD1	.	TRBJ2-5	TGTGCCAGCAGCGATTCAGGGGGCTGGGAGACCCAGTACTTC	CASSDSGGWETQYF
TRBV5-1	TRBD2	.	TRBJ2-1	TGCGCCAGCAGCTTGAGCGGGGCCCGAAATGAGCAGTTCTTC	CASSLSGARNEQFF
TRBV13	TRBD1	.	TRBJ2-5	TGTGCCAGCAGCTTAGTTAGCAGGGGGCAGACCCAGTACTTC	CASSLVSRGQTQYF
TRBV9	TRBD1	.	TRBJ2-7	TGTGCCAGCAGCAGACAGGGGGGGTCCTACGAGCAGTACTTC	CASSRQGGSYEQYF
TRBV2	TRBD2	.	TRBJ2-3	TGTGCCAGCAGTGGGACTAGAGGCACAGATACGCAGTATTTT	CASSGTRGTDTQYF
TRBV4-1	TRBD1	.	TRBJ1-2	TGCGCCAGCAGCCAAGATCACAGGGGATCTAACTATGGCTACACCTTC	CASSQDHRGSNYGYTF
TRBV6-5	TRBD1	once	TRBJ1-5	TGTGCCAGCAGTTACAACAGGGGGCCTTCGACCCAGCATTTT	CASSYNRGPSTQHF
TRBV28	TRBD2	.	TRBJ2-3	TGTGCCAGCAGCCCTCTCGGAGCGGGCGGGAGCTCGGCAGATACGCAGTATTTT	CASSPLGAGGSSADTQYF
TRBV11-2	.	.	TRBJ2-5	TGTGCCAGCAGCTTAAATCTTATGGGGGGGACCCAGTACTTC	CASSLNLMGGTQYF
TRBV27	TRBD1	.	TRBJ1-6	TGTGCCAGCAGTCGACAGGGATATAATTCACCCCTCCACTTT	CASSRQGYNSPLHF
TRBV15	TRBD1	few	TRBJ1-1	TGTGCCACCAGCACCGACAGGGTGACGAACACTGAAGCTTTCTTT	CATSTDRVTNTEAFF
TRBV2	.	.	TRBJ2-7	TGTGCCAGCAGTGCCTACAGGACCCCCTACGAGCAGTACTTC	CASSAYRTPYEQYF
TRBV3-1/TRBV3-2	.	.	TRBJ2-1	TGTGCCAGCAGCGCGTTCGATGAGCAGTTCTTC	CASSAFDEQFF
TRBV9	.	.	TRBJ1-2	TGTGCCAGCAGCTCCCCCGGTGGCTACACCTTC	CASSSPGGYTF
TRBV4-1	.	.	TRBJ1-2	TGCGCCAGCAGCCACACAGGGTCCTATGGCTATGGCTACACCTTC	CASSHTGSYGYGYTF
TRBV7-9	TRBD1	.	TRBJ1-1	TGTGCCAGCAGCCCGGGGGACAGTTTGAACACTGAAGCTTTCTTT	CASSPGDSLNTEAFF
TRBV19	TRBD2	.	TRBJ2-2	TGTGCCAGTAGTATGCTAGCGGGAAACACCGGGGAGCTGTTTTTT	CASSMLAGNTGELFF
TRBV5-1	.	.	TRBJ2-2	TGCGCCAGCAGCTTCCGACTATTGGAGACCGGGGAGCTGTTTTTT	CASSFRLLETGELFF
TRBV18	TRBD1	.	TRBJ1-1	TGTGCCAGCTCACCACCGGCAGGGGGAACTGAAGCTTTCTTT	CASSPPAGGTEAFF
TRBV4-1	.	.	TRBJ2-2	TGCGCCAGCAGCCAAGCACAGGGAGTCGGGGAGCTGTTTTTT	CASSQAQGVGELFF
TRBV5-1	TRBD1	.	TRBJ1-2	TGCGCCAGCAGCTTGTGGGGACAGCCCTATGGCTACACCTTC	CASSLWGQPYGYTF
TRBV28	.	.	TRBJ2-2	TGTGCCAGCAGTTTGTCCCAACTGACCGGGGAGCTGTTTTTT	CASSLSQLTGELFF
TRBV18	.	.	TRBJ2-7	TGTGCCAGCTCACCCATGGGTGGACAGACCTACGAGCAGTACTTC	CASSPMGGQTYEQYF
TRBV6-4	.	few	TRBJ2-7	TGTGCCAGCAGGCAGCGCTCCTACGAGCAGTACTTC	CASRQRSYEQYF
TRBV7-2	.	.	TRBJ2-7	TGTGCCAGCAGCTTAGTGGTTAGTGGGACTGAGCAGTACTTC	CASSLVVSGTEQYF
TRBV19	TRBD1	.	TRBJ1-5	TGTGCCAGTAGTGCGAAACAGGGGTCGGGCCAGCCCCAGCATTTT	CASSAKQGSGQPQHF
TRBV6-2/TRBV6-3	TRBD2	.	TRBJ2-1	TGTGCCAGCAGTTACTCGACGGCGGGAGCAAATGAGCAGTTCTTC	CASSYSTAGANEQFF
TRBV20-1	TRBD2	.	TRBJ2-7	TGCAGTGCTAGTGGGCTAGCGGGAGGCTACGAGCAGTACTTC	CSASGLAGGYEQYF
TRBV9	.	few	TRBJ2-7	TGTGCCAGCAGCGTAGCTTTCGGACTACCCTTGGGCGAGCAGTACTTC	CASSVAFGLPLGEQYF
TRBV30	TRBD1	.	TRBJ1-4	TGTGCCTGGCTCGACAGGGGGTTTAATGAAAAACTGTTTTTT	CAWLDRGFNEKLFF
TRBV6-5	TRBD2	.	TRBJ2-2	TGTGCCTCCAGCGGACTAGCGGGTAATCCCGGGGAGCTGTTTTTT	CASSGLAGNPGELFF
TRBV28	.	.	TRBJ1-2	TGTGCCAGCAGTTTTAACGGGGCCAAGTTGCGGGGCTACACCTTT	CASSFNGAKLRGYTF
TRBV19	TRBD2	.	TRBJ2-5	TGTGCCAGTAGTAGGGTGACTAGCGGTAGGGTGATGGAGACCCAGTACTTC	CASSRVTSGRVMETQYF
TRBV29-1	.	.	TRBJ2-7	TGCAGCGTTGGGGGAACAGGGTTTGCGTCCTACGAGCAGTACTTC	CSVGGTGFASYEQYF
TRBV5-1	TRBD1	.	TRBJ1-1	TGCGCCAGCAGCTCGTTGGACAGGGGAGGCACTGAAGCTTTCTTT	CASSSLDRGGTEAFF
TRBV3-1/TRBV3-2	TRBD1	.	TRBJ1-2	TGTGCCAGCAGCCATCATGACAGGGTAGACTATGGCTACACCTTC	CASSHHDRVDYGYTF
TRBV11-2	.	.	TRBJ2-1	TGTGCCAGCAGCTTAGATACGGTTGGGGACTTTAACAATGAGCAGTTCTTC	CASSLDTVGDFNNEQFF
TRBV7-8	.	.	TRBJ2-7	TGTGCCAGCAGCTTAACCCGGGACTCCTACGAGCAGTACTTC	CASSLTRDSYEQYF
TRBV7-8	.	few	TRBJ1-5	TGTGCCAGCAGCCGGGACACCAATCAGCCCCAGCATTTT	CASSRDTNQPQHF
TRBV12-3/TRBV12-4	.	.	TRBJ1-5	TGTGCCAGCAGTTTAGAGAGGGATCAGCCCCAGCATTTT	CASSLERDQPQHF
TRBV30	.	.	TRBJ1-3	TGTGCCTGGAGTGACAGGCCCTCTGGAAACACCATATATTTT	CAWSDRPSGNTIYF
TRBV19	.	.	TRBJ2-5	TGTGCCAGTAGTTCCCCGGGAGAGGGGGCTGGAGAGACCCAGTACTTC	CASSSPGEGAGETQYF
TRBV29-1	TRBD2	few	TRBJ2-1	TGCAGCGTTCACTCTCTAGCGGGATTTGGCAATGAGCAGTTCTTC	CSVHSLAGFGNEQFF
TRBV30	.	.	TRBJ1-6	TGTGCCTGGAGGGGGGCCTTTAATTCACCCCTCCACTTT	CAWRGAFNSPLHF